Reported below is one T cell receptor beta chain. Profiling relied on immunoSEQ multiplex PCR, and the TCRdb table lists in-frame clones only, not all of them. Here the sample spans a few hundred thousand clones, approximately 87% being singletons. These data originate in a study of blood T cell repertoires in COVID-19. As for the study in general: Donors in the United States, Italy and Spain gave samples during acute or convalescent COVID-19. Sample material is recorded as cDNA or gDNA derived from T cells, B-cell-depleted T cells, or PBMCs.

The germline V gene encodes CDR1 SGHDT and CDR2 YYEEEE. Trimming shortened V by 3 bases and J by 6 bases, and 5 bases separated the two germline ends. The CDR3 extends over 11 amino acids. What was sequenced was peripheral blood. This clonotype was sampled from a woman aged 50 to 65 with acute or convalescent COVID-19. The chain carries TRBV5-6 and TRBJ2-3, with no clear D. The CDR3 DNA reads TGTGCCAGCAGCTCCTCTGATACGCAGTATTTT. This codes for CASSSSDTQYF.